Below, 15 T cell receptor beta chains from the same sample are listed, as sequenced in a study of cytomegalovirus exposure and HLA in healthy donors (dated by TCRdb to 2016 to 2017). Library prep was done by the immunoSEQ multiplex PCR assay. A mixture of 60 forward primers for TCR Vbeta segments and 13 reverse primers for TCR Jbeta segments was used in the multiplex PCR. TCRdb stores this immuneACCESS table with in-frame sequences only. Part of the clones is absent; in the studies checked, under half of the shortfall reflects unresolved V genes, and no reason is known for the rest. The sample includes about 200,000 clones, with approximately 80% observed a single time. Around 0.1% of the sample is taken by the ten largest. Sequencing was done on a sample of PBMCs. All receptors derive from a boy aged 2 to 10 in good health and CMV-seronegative.

This clone was detected only once. The gene calls are TRBV15 and TRBJ2-3, with 7 bases that match TRBD1. There are 13 residues in the CDR3. V lost 8 bases, J lost 4 bases, and 6 bases stayed unmatched. Germline V lookup: CDR1 LNHNV, CDR2 YYDKDF (reference sequence). The CDR3 nucleotides read TGTGCCACCTCGATGACAGGGCCAGATACGCAGTATTTT. Protein: CATSMTGPDTQYF.

V usage is TRBV7-2 and J usage is TRBJ2-1; TRBD2 aligns across 10 bases. Unmatched junction bases numbered 5, after V lost 7 bases and J lost 2 bases. The CDR3 has 15 residues. Germline values: CDR1 SGHTA, CDR2 FQGNSA. CDR3 DNA sequence: TGTGCCAGCACCCTTAGCGGGGGGCCCTACAATGAGCAGTTCTTC. It codes for CASTLSGGPYNEQFF. Using reference TRBV7-2 and TRBJ2-1 for the parts outside the CDR3, the full variable domain is GAGVSQSPSNKVTEKGKDVELRCDPISGHTALYWYRQSLGQGLEFLIYFQGNSAPDKSGLPSDRFSAERTGGSVSTLTIQRTQQEDSAVYLCASTLSGGPYNEQFFGPGTRLTVL.

The rearrangement uses TRBV7-2 and TRBJ1-2; 7 bases line up with TRBD1. J was trimmed by 7 bases and V by 3 bases; bases with no gene match: 5. The CDR3 totals 13 residues. Germline V lookup: CDR1 SGHTA, CDR2 FQGNSA. CDR3 nucleotide sequence: TGTGCCAGCAGCTTCCCAGGGGGAGGTGGCTACACCTTC. It is translated as CASSFPGGGGYTF.

This sequence joins TRBV6-1 and TRBJ2-2, with 8 positions matching TRBD1. V trimming: 2 bases; J trimming: 7 bases; junction bases outside the gene matches: 6. The germline gives CDR1 MNHNS, CDR2 SASEGT. The CDR3 has 15 residues. The DNA of the CDR3 is TGTGCCAGCAGTGAACCATCGACAGGGGTCGGGGAGCTGTTTTTT. It encodes CASSEPSTGVGELFF.

The V gene is TRBV14, the J gene TRBJ1-6; 9 bases align to TRBD1. Germline V gene sequence: CDR1 SGHDN, CDR2 FVKESK. This CDR3 region has 20 residues. V dropped 5 bases and J dropped 2; count of bases not matched to a gene: 16. CDR3 residues: CASSKSTGTGYWTYNSPLHF. The CDR3 coding sequence is TGTGCCAGCAGCAAGTCAACCGGGACAGGGTATTGGACCTATAATTCACCCCTCCACTTT.

The CDR3 here is CASSSILITQETQYF. Written as DNA, the CDR3 is TGTGCCAGCAGCTCAATTCTTATTACACAAGAGACCCAGTACTTC. The V and J genes are TRBV11-2 and TRBJ2-5; D unclear. V lost 4 bases to trimming and J lost 2 bases, with 14 bases between them. Germline V CDR1 and CDR2: SGHAT, FQNNGV. The CDR3 runs 15 residues.

The V gene is TRBV6-1, the J gene TRBJ1-1, with 8 bases fitting TRBD1. Germline V CDR1 and CDR2: MNHNS, SASEGT. J lost 4 bases, V lost 4 bases, and 8 bases had no gene match. This CDR3 is 15 amino acids long. In DNA form, the CDR3 reads TGTGCCAGCAGTGCACCCCAGGGGGCGCCCACTGAAGCTTTCTTT. The encoded protein is CASSAPQGAPTEAFF.

The chain recombines TRBV7-9 with TRBJ1-3; D is possibly TRBD1 (5 bases). The CDR3 extends over 16 amino acids. CDR1 and CDR2 (germline): SEHNR, FQNEAQ (reference sequence). Trimming took 5 bases from V and 2 from J, leaving 16 bases between them. The CDR3: CASSPQGAATGNTIYF. CDR3 bases: TGTGCCAGCAGCCCCCAGGGTGCGGCTACTGGAAACACCATATATTTT.

The genes are TRBV4-3 and TRBJ2-3; D unresolved. The V gene lost 3 bases and the J gene lost 4 bases, with 17 bases spanning the gap. Germline CDR1 and CDR2: LGHNA and YSLEER. The CDR3 has 16 amino acids. The CDR3 sequence is CASSQRASMAPDTQYF. The DNA of the CDR3 is TGCGCCAGCAGCCAGAGAGCGTCCATGGCCCCAGATACGCAGTATTTT.

The genes are TRBV6-6 and TRBJ1-2; weak D call: TRBD1 (5 bases). The germline V gene encodes CDR1 MNHNY and CDR2 SVGAGI (reference sequence). The CDR3 covers 12 residues. Trimming stripped 0 bases from V and 10 bases from J, with 9 bases between. The CDR3 sequence is CASSYSRGDYTF. CDR3 bases: TGTGCCAGCAGTTACTCTAGGGGTGACTACACCTTC.

The V and J genes are TRBV4-1 and TRBJ1-1; D is undetermined. The CDR3 is 20 amino acids. V was pared by 1 base and J by 3 bases, with 27 bases between. Germline loops: CDR1 MGHRA, CDR2 YSYEKL. The chain's CDR3 is CASSQVISEVIWSGDTEAFF. The CDR3 DNA is TGCGCCAGCAGCCAAGTCATCAGCGAAGTAATCTGGTCCGGGGACACTGAAGCTTTCTTT.

The V and J genes are TRBV28 and TRBJ1-6; TRBD1 aligns across 7 bases. This CDR3 spans 16 amino acids. The V gene's germline CDR1 is MDHEN and CDR2 SYDVKM. V lost 7 bases to trimming and J lost 10 bases; unmatched junction nucleotides: 16. The CDR3 spells CASNQPRGDRGSPLHF. CDR3 bases: TGTGCCAGCAACCAACCCAGGGGGGACAGAGGATCACCCCTCCACTTT.

The chain joins TRBV5-1 to TRBJ1-6; TRBD1 is a possible D gene (5 bases). Germline-derived CDR1 and CDR2 are SGHRS and YFSETQ. The CDR3 spans 13 residues. The ends were cut back, 1 base at V and 12 bases at J, with 11 bases in the middle. In DNA, the CDR3 is TGCGCCAGCAGCTTGTCAGTCAGGGAACCCCTCCACTTT. Protein sequence: CASSLSVREPLHF.

The chain is built from TRBV6-1 and TRBJ1-5; D might be TRBD1 (6 bases). The germline V and J ends were trimmed by 4 bases and 8 bases, with 15 bases remaining between them. This CDR3 has 14 residues. Germline V gene data show CDR1 as MNHNS and CDR2 as SASEGT. The CDR3 sequence: CASSGDVGGEPQHF. CDR3 sequence (DNA): TGTGCCAGCAGTGGAGACGTAGGGGGAGAGCCCCAGCATTTT.

The V call is TRBV19, the J call TRBJ2-1; weak D call: TRBD1 (5 bases). The CDR3 has 16 residues. Germline-derived CDR1 and CDR2 are LNHDA and SQIVND (reference sequence). V lost 5 bases and J lost 0, with 14 bases in between. The CDR3 nucleotides are TGTGCCAGTAGTCAGGACACCAGAAGCTCCTACAATGAGCAGTTCTTC. It codes for CASSQDTRSSYNEQFF.